The present entry profiles one T cell receptor beta chain with its context. The data are from a study of radiotherapy plus CTLA-4 blockade in lung cancer. Germline CDR1 reads MNHEY; CDR2 reads SVGAGI. The V end was cut by 7 bases, the J end by 0 bases, with 11 bases between. The CDR3 spans 14 residues. Libraries were prepared by immunoSEQ multiplex PCR; TCRdb keeps only in-frame clonotypes and omits some of them. The data contain 60,000 to 70,000 clones, roughly 85% of them singletons. This rearrangement joins TRBV6-5 to TRBJ2-3, with D possibly TRBD2 on 5 matching bases. Sequenced material: peripheral blood, taken from a patient treated with radiotherapy plus ipilimumab. The sequence was obtained from a human donor with non-small cell lung cancer who had a complete response to radiotherapy plus ipilimumab. This CDR3 is CASMDLLSTDTQYF. DNA of the CDR3: TGTGCCAGCATGGACTTACTTAGCACAGATACGCAGTATTTT.